The 27 T cell receptor beta chains in this list originate from one sample, sequenced in a study of blood T cell repertoires in COVID-19. TCRdb's copy holds only in-frame clones and misses some; the assay was immunoSEQ multiplex PCR. The profile shows 150,000 to 200,000 clones, 70% to 85% of them singletons. What was sequenced was peripheral blood. The receptors here all came from a man aged 45-65 years who had recovered from COVID-19.

The chain links TRBV6-5 to TRBJ2-5, with D unresolved. V was cut by 6 bases and J by 2 bases, with 13 bases left in between. This CDR3 is built from 14 residues. Germline V gene sequence: CDR1 MNHEY, CDR2 SVGAGI. CDR3 bases: TGTGCCAGCAGCAAGACTCGAACTCAAGAGACCCAGTACTTC. Translating gives CASSKTRTQETQYF.

The chain combines TRBV2 with TRBJ2-1; a weak D match, TRBD1 (6 bases). V shed 5 bases and J shed 9 bases, with 14 bases lying between them. Per the germline V gene, CDR1 is SNHLY and CDR2 is FYNNEI. The CDR3 runs 13 residues. The DNA for the CDR3 is TGTGCCAGCAGTACCCTTGTGGACAGTGAGCAGTTCTTC. Amino acid sequence: CASSTLVDSEQFF.

The rearrangement links TRBV5-4 to TRBJ1-1, with D possibly matching TRBD1 (6 bases). Deletions cut 2 bases from V and 4 bases from J, with 24 bases between. CDR1 is SGHNT and CDR2 is YYREEE in the germline V gene (reference sequence). The length of the CDR3 is 18 residues. This CDR3 reads CASSFGTGSFGGGTEAFF. CDR3 bases: TGTGCCAGCAGCTTTGGAACAGGGTCATTTGGCGGCGGCACTGAAGCTTTCTTT.

CDR3 DNA sequence: TGTGCCAGCAGTGAACGGGGTTTTGGACAGCCCCAGCATTTT. Protein product: CASSERGFGQPQHF. The gene calls are TRBV2 and TRBJ1-5; D call uncertain. Germline V gene lookup returns CDR1 SNHLY and CDR2 FYNNEI. CDR3 size: 14 residues. V lost 2 bases, J lost 7 bases, and 12 bases lay in between.

This chain connects TRBV28 to TRBJ2-2, with D unresolved. V gave up 6 bases and J gave up 6 bases, with 8 bases separating them. Germline-derived CDR1 and CDR2 are MDHEN and SYDVKM. The CDR3 has 12 amino acids. CDR3 in DNA: TGTGCCAGCAGGAGAAGCGCCGGGGAGCTGTTTTTT. Translation gives CASRRSAGELFF.

The genes are TRBV7-2 and TRBJ1-1; D gene ambiguous. The germline gives CDR1 SGHTA, CDR2 FQGNSA. CDR3 length: 14 residues. Trimming shortened V by 2 bases and J by 5 bases, and 12 bases separated the two germline ends. CDR3 amino acids: CASSLPSLLTEAFF. CDR3 DNA: TGTGCCAGCAGCTTACCGAGCCTTTTGACTGAAGCTTTCTTT.

The V gene is TRBV19, the J gene TRBJ1-6; D ambiguous. Germline V gives CDR1 LNHDA, CDR2 SQIVND (reference sequence). This CDR3 is built from 14 residues. Trimming removed 3 bases from V and 6 bases from J, with 9 bases in between. The CDR3 sequence is CASSMGQTNSPLHF. For the CDR3, the DNA is TGTGCCAGTAGTATGGGCCAGACTAATTCACCCCTCCACTTT. The full variable domain, rest sourced from reference TRBV19 and TRBJ1-6, is DGGITQSPKYLFRKEGQNVTLSCEQNLNHDAMYWYRQDPGQGLRLIYYSQIVNDFQKGDIAEGYSVSREKKESFPLTVTSAQKNPTAFYLCASSMGQTNSPLHFGNGTRLTVT.

CDR3 sequence: CSAMTGTEAFF. The CDR3, as DNA: TGCAGTGCTATGACGGGGACTGAAGCTTTCTTT. This chain connects TRBV20-1 to TRBJ1-1; D is ambiguous. Trimming took off 4 bases at V and 5 bases at J, with 8 bases between the two ends. Per the germline V gene, CDR1 is DFQATT and CDR2 is SNEGSKA (reference sequence). The CDR3 spans 11 residues.

This chain connects TRBV7-3 to TRBJ2-2; 7 bases are shared with TRBD1. The CDR3 consists of 17 residues. The V and J ends lost 5 bases and 3 bases, in that order; junction bases with no gene match: 12. Germline CDR1 and CDR2: SGHTA and FQGTGA. The DNA of the CDR3 is TGTGCCAGCAGCCCTGAGGGGGCGTCGGTGGACACCGGGGAGCTGTTTTTT. Translated: CASSPEGASVDTGELFF.

The rearrangement links TRBV2 to TRBJ2-4, with D maybe TRBD2 (6 bases). This CDR3 is 14 amino acids long. Germline values: CDR1 SNHLY, CDR2 FYNNEI. Between the trimmed V and J ends, which lost 10 bases and 4 bases, there was a span of 17 bases. The CDR3 DNA sequence: TGTGCCACGAACGCGGAGCGGGCGAAAAACATTCAGTACTTC. Its protein is CATNAERAKNIQYF.

This clone appeared a single time. This chain uses TRBV18 with TRBJ1-1; tentative D call: TRBD1 (5 bases). The CDR3 runs 13 residues. V was clipped by 6 bases and J by 0 bases, with 8 bases between them. CDR1 is KGHSH and CDR2 is LQKENI in the germline V gene. The CDR3 loop is CASSTDLNTEAFF. The CDR3 DNA reads as TGTGCCAGCTCGACAGATCTGAACACTGAAGCTTTCTTT.

This chain joins TRBV12-3 or TRBV12-4 and TRBJ1-2; 9 positions agree with TRBD1. The CDR3 extends over 13 amino acids. V was clipped by 6 bases and J by 8 bases; unmatched bases: 7. The CDR3, as DNA: TGTGCCAGCAGCCCGGACAGGGGAGGGGGCTACACCTTC. It yields the protein CASSPDRGGGYTF.

The gene calls are TRBV28 and TRBJ2-1; possibly TRBD1 for D (5 bases). This CDR3 region has 15 residues. Deletions cut 6 bases from V and 2 bases from J, with 14 bases between. In germline, CDR1 is MDHEN, CDR2 SYDVKM. CDR3 nucleotide sequence: TGTGCCAGCAGCTTCTTCGACAGTCCCTACAATGAGCAGTTCTTC. Translating it yields CASSFFDSPYNEQFF.

V gene TRBV15 combines with J gene TRBJ2-1; TRBD2 matches 8 bases. V gave up 1 base and J gave up 0 bases; unmatched junction bases: 5. The CDR3 runs 17 residues. Germline V lookup: CDR1 LNHNV, CDR2 YYDKDF (reference sequence). CDR3 in amino acids: CATSRGGLAGSYNEQFF. In nucleotides, the CDR3 is TGTGCCACCAGCAGAGGTGGCCTAGCGGGCTCCTACAATGAGCAGTTCTTC.

This chain links TRBV7-9 with TRBJ2-2, with D maybe TRBD2 (6 bases). The CDR3 has 17 amino acids. Trimming took off 5 bases at V and 4 bases at J, with 20 bases between the two ends. Germline CDR1 SEHNR, CDR2 FQNEAQ (reference sequence). CDR3 nucleotide sequence: TGTGCCAGCAGCGCTGACCGGGACGGACTACTCACCGGGGAGCTGTTTTTT. It yields the protein CASSADRDGLLTGELFF.

This clone has a handful of counts. This chain connects TRBV18 to TRBJ2-6; 10 positions match TRBD1. CDR1 and CDR2 (germline): KGHSH, LQKENI. There are 16 residues in the CDR3. V lost 4 bases and J lost 2; bases outside the gene matches: 2. The chain's CDR3 is CASSHGQGAGANVLTF. The CDR3 nucleotides read TGTGCCAGCTCACACGGACAGGGGGCTGGGGCCAACGTCCTGACTTTC.

The rearrangement joins TRBV15 to TRBJ1-2, with a possible D match to TRBD1 (6 bases). Germline CDR1 and CDR2: LNHNV and YYDKDF (reference sequence). Trimming cost V 4 bases and J 2 bases, with 11 bases left between them. CDR3 length: 14 amino acids. The CDR3 spells CATSKRTDNYGYTF. The CDR3 DNA reads as TGTGCCACCAGCAAAAGGACAGACAACTATGGCTACACCTTC.

This rearrangement joins TRBV5-6 to TRBJ2-7; D gene ambiguous. Trimming took 4 bases from V and 4 from J, leaving 12 bases between them. Germline loops: CDR1 SGHDT, CDR2 YYEEEE. The CDR3 consists of 13 residues. CDR3 nucleotide sequence: TGTGCCAGCAGCGACCGGGTCACATACGAGCAGTACTTC. This gives the protein CASSDRVTYEQYF.

This sequence joins TRBV9 and TRBJ2-3; 12 nucleotides match TRBD2. This CDR3 has 17 residues. With 0 bases clipped from V and 8 bases from J, the junction kept 10 bases outside the gene matches. Germline V gives CDR1 SGDLS, CDR2 YYNGEE. CDR3 sequence reads: CASSVGLAGVHLATQYF. The DNA for the CDR3 is TGTGCCAGCAGCGTAGGACTAGCGGGAGTGCATTTAGCTACGCAGTATTTT.

Here the CDR3 reads CASSEMIWDLTGELFF. As DNA, the CDR3 is TGTGCCAGCAGCGAAATGATTTGGGACTTGACCGGGGAGCTGTTTTTT. The chain couples TRBV21-1 to TRBJ2-2; TRBD2, as called in the table, went unchecked against the DNA. TRBV21-1 is flagged as a pseudogene. The CDR3 consists of 16 residues.

The gene calls are TRBV13 and TRBJ1-1; 9 nucleotides match TRBD1. Per germline, CDR1 PRHDT and CDR2 FYEKMQ (reference sequence). CDR3 length equals 20 residues. The trim removed 1 base at V and 4 bases at J, leaving 19 bases unmatched. CDR3 sequence: CASSLEDWGHRGRRGTEAFF. CDR3 nucleotides: TGTGCCAGCAGCTTAGAGGATTGGGGTCACAGGGGGCGAAGGGGCACTGAAGCTTTCTTT.

This clone was detected a few times. V and J are TRBV5-6 and TRBJ2-2, with TRBD2 identical over 12 bases. Germline V gene sequence: CDR1 SGHDT, CDR2 YYEEEE. V dropped 5 bases and J dropped 6; count of bases not matched to a gene: 5. This CDR3 is 15 amino acids long. CDR3 loop: CASSPRLAGAGELFF. The CDR3 coding sequence is TGTGCCAGCAGTCCCAGACTAGCGGGAGCCGGGGAGCTGTTTTTT.

This chain links TRBV25-1 with TRBJ1-6; no definite D call. CDR3 length equals 15 residues. The germline V and J ends were trimmed by 4 bases and 4 bases, with 11 bases remaining between them. Germline V gives CDR1 MGHDK, CDR2 SYGVNS. CDR3 DNA: TGTGCCAGCAGTGCTGACACGCTATATAATTCACCCCTCCACTTT. Protein sequence: CASSADTLYNSPLHF.

This clone was counted a single time. This chain links TRBV7-9 with TRBJ1-1, with TRBD1 matching 10 bases. V trimming: 5 bases; J trimming: 8 bases; junction bases outside the gene matches: 11. CDR1 and CDR2 from the germline V gene are SEHNR and FQNEAQ (reference sequence). This CDR3 is built from 15 residues. The CDR3 DNA is TGTGCCAGCAGCCTCGGCGGGACAGGGGTGGAAGAAGCTTTCTTT. As protein: CASSLGGTGVEEAFF.

The V and J genes are TRBV24-1 and TRBJ2-3; TRBD2 matches 8 bases. J gave up 3 bases and V 4 bases, and 5 bases lay outside the gene matches. The germline gives CDR1 KGHDR, CDR2 SFDVKD. The CDR3 extends over 15 amino acids. The CDR3 nucleotides are TGTGCCACCAGTGACGGGACTAGTTGGACAGATACGCAGTATTTT. Amino acid sequence: CATSDGTSWTDTQYF.

Comments on this clone: The sample holds other DNA sequences that translate to the same CDR3. The V gene is TRBV5-1, the J gene TRBJ2-7; tentative D call: TRBD1 (6 bases). The germline V gene encodes CDR1 SGHRS and CDR2 YFSETQ. This CDR3 is 13 amino acids long. V lost 0 bases, J lost 3 bases, and 7 bases lay in between. The CDR3 region has the DNA TGCGCCAGCAGCTTGGAAGGGGGCTACGAGCAGTACTTC. It specifies CASSLEGGYEQYF.

The genes are TRBV13 and TRBJ2-3; 10 bases align to TRBD2. The germline V gene encodes CDR1 PRHDT and CDR2 FYEKMQ (reference sequence). V shed 0 bases and J 2 bases; nucleotides not matched to a gene: 2. The length of the CDR3 is 16 residues. The CDR3 protein is CASSLGLAGSTDTQYF. DNA for the CDR3: TGTGCCAGCAGCTTAGGACTAGCGGGATCCACAGATACGCAGTATTTT.